The rows below give T cell receptor beta chains drawn from one sample of a study of blood T cells in healthy people across ages. TCRdb fed the 5' RACE reads into MiXCR, producing one record per CDR3 protein. The sample lists 1.5 million to 2 million distinct CDR3 sequences, around 35% occurring once. Material for sequencing was blood. The receptor set was obtained from a woman in her twenties or thirties in good health. Each CDR3 is given with its conserved first and last residue. The D gene is left open where the match is weak. Clone size, where shown, is once, few, many, or a class for clones that have expanded.

CDR3nt: TGCGCCAGCAGCGATCCGGGAAATTCCTACGAGCAGTACTTC; CDR3aa: CASSDPGNSYEQYF; d_gene: -; j_gene: TRBJ2-7; abundance: many; v_gene: TRBV4-1
CDR3nt: TGTGCCAACAGTATAGACAGGGGGCGAGATACGCAGTATTTT; CDR3aa: CANSIDRGRDTQYF; d_gene: TRBD1; j_gene: TRBJ2-3; abundance: -; v_gene: TRBV12-3/TRBV12-4
CDR3nt: TGTGCCAGCAGTTCCCAGTATGAGCAGTTCTTC; CDR3aa: CASSSQYEQFF; d_gene: -; j_gene: TRBJ2-1; abundance: few; v_gene: TRBV6-5
CDR3nt: TGTGCCAGCAGTCGCCCGGAGCGGCGAGAGACCCAGTACTTC; CDR3aa: CASSRPERRETQYF; d_gene: -; j_gene: TRBJ2-5; abundance: -; v_gene: TRBV12-3/TRBV12-4
CDR3nt: TGCAGTGCTGCCCCTCCCAGCGGGAGTTGGAATGAGCAGTTCTTC; CDR3aa: CSAAPPSGSWNEQFF; d_gene: TRBD2; j_gene: TRBJ2-1; abundance: many; v_gene: TRBV20-1
CDR3nt: TGTGCCAGCAGCTTAAACGTCGGCCCAGGGACAGGCTCCTACAATGAGCAGTTCTTC; CDR3aa: CASSLNVGPGTGSYNEQFF; d_gene: TRBD1; j_gene: TRBJ2-1; abundance: -; v_gene: TRBV7-8
CDR3nt: TGTGCCAGCAGGGGACAGGGGGCTGTCTACGAGCAGTACTTC; CDR3aa: CASRGQGAVYEQYF; d_gene: TRBD1; j_gene: TRBJ2-7; abundance: -; v_gene: TRBV28
CDR3nt: TGTGCCAGCAGCTCAGAACAGGGGCCGAACACTGAAGCTTTCTTT; CDR3aa: CASSSEQGPNTEAFF; d_gene: TRBD1; j_gene: TRBJ1-1; abundance: -; v_gene: TRBV7-8
CDR3nt: TGTGCCAGCAGCTTGGCAGACCCGGGACAGTTTTTCTATGGCTACACCTTC; CDR3aa: CASSLADPGQFFYGYTF; d_gene: TRBD1; j_gene: TRBJ1-2; abundance: -; v_gene: TRBV5-5
CDR3nt: TGTGCCAGCAGTTCAGTGACCGGGGAGCTGTTTTTT; CDR3aa: CASSSVTGELFF; d_gene: -; j_gene: TRBJ2-2; abundance: -; v_gene: TRBV2
CDR3nt: TGCGCCCGCAGCGCGGTTAGCGGAAGCACAGATACGCAGTATTTT; CDR3aa: CARSAVSGSTDTQYF; d_gene: -; j_gene: TRBJ2-3; abundance: -; v_gene: TRBV5-1
CDR3nt: TGTGCCAGCAGTGAATCGGACAGGTTCAATCAGCCCCAGCATTTT; CDR3aa: CASSESDRFNQPQHF; d_gene: TRBD1; j_gene: TRBJ1-5; abundance: few; v_gene: TRBV6-1
CDR3nt: TGCAGTGCTAGAGAATTCAGCAGGGGTGAGACCCAGTACTTC; CDR3aa: CSAREFSRGETQYF; d_gene: -; j_gene: TRBJ2-5; abundance: few; v_gene: TRBV20-1
CDR3nt: TGCAGTGCTACGACTAGCGGGAGAGGCTACAATGAGCAGTTCTTC; CDR3aa: CSATTSGRGYNEQFF; d_gene: TRBD2; j_gene: TRBJ2-1; abundance: -; v_gene: TRBV20-1
CDR3nt: TGTGCCAGCAGGCGGACGCCTAATGAGCAGTTCTTC; CDR3aa: CASRRTPNEQFF; d_gene: -; j_gene: TRBJ2-1; abundance: -; v_gene: TRBV7-9
CDR3nt: TGTGCCAGCATTAGTTTGGGGTACGGGGAGCTGTTTTTT; CDR3aa: CASISLGYGELFF; d_gene: -; j_gene: TRBJ2-2; abundance: few; v_gene: TRBV12-3/TRBV12-4
CDR3nt: TGCGCCAGCAGCCAAGTGAGGCTTGCCTATGGCTACACCTTC; CDR3aa: CASSQVRLAYGYTF; d_gene: -; j_gene: TRBJ1-2; abundance: few; v_gene: TRBV4-1
CDR3nt: TGCGCCAGCAGCCAAGATACGTTCTCCGGGGGGCGAGATACGCAGTATTTT; CDR3aa: CASSQDTFSGGRDTQYF; d_gene: -; j_gene: TRBJ2-3; abundance: many; v_gene: TRBV4-1
CDR3nt: TGTGCCAGCAGCTCCGGTCCCCCCCCGACGGACATTCAGTACTTC; CDR3aa: CASSSGPPPTDIQYF; d_gene: -; j_gene: TRBJ2-4; abundance: -; v_gene: TRBV5-4
CDR3nt: TGTGCCACCAGCACACGGACAGGGGCTAAGACCCAGTACTTC; CDR3aa: CATSTRTGAKTQYF; d_gene: TRBD1; j_gene: TRBJ2-5; abundance: few; v_gene: TRBV15
CDR3nt: TGTGCCAGCAGCCGAACCGACGTGGCCTCCTACGAGCAGTACTTC; CDR3aa: CASSRTDVASYEQYF; d_gene: -; j_gene: TRBJ2-7; abundance: few; v_gene: TRBV2
CDR3nt: TGTGCCAGCAGCCAAGACGCCTTGGTGGACGAGCAGTACTTC; CDR3aa: CASSQDALVDEQYF; d_gene: -; j_gene: TRBJ2-7; abundance: few; v_gene: TRBV3-1
CDR3nt: TGTGCCAGCAGTGGGATCAAGAGCTCCTACGAGCAGTACTTC; CDR3aa: CASSGIKSSYEQYF; d_gene: -; j_gene: TRBJ2-7; abundance: few; v_gene: TRBV25-1
CDR3nt: TGTGCCAGCGGACCGGGACTACAGTACTACTATGGCTACACCTTC; CDR3aa: CASGPGLQYYYGYTF; d_gene: -; j_gene: TRBJ1-2; abundance: -; v_gene: TRBV28
CDR3nt: TGTGCCAGCAGCTTAGACAGGGGAGCGCATGGCTACACCTTC; CDR3aa: CASSLDRGAHGYTF; d_gene: TRBD1; j_gene: TRBJ1-2; abundance: -; v_gene: TRBV3-1
CDR3nt: TGTGCCAGCAGTCCTACCCCCGGGCACTATGGCTACACCTTC; CDR3aa: CASSPTPGHYGYTF; d_gene: -; j_gene: TRBJ1-2; abundance: few; v_gene: TRBV27
CDR3nt: TGTGCCAGCAGCCTCGGAGTTGAGCTAGCGGAGACCCAGTACTTC; CDR3aa: CASSLGVELAETQYF; d_gene: -; j_gene: TRBJ2-5; abundance: -; v_gene: TRBV7-3
CDR3nt: TGTGCCAGCAGAGCTTATGACAGGGGCGGCTACACCTTC; CDR3aa: CASRAYDRGGYTF; d_gene: TRBD1; j_gene: TRBJ1-2; abundance: few; v_gene: TRBV9
CDR3nt: TGTGCCAGCAGCCGGAGCGACGACATCACCGGGGAGCTGTTTTTT; CDR3aa: CASSRSDDITGELFF; d_gene: -; j_gene: TRBJ2-2; abundance: -; v_gene: TRBV5-6
CDR3nt: TGCGCCAGCGGGGAGGCAGATACGCAGTATTTT; CDR3aa: CASGEADTQYF; d_gene: -; j_gene: TRBJ2-3; abundance: -; v_gene: TRBV5-1
CDR3nt: TGTGCCAGCAGTTCGACAGGCCAATATGGCTACACCTTC; CDR3aa: CASSSTGQYGYTF; d_gene: -; j_gene: TRBJ1-2; abundance: -; v_gene: TRBV6-2/TRBV6-3
CDR3nt: TGTGCCAGCAGCTTCGGGGGGTACTCTGGGGAGACCCAGTACTTC; CDR3aa: CASSFGGYSGETQYF; d_gene: TRBD2; j_gene: TRBJ2-5; abundance: few; v_gene: TRBV7-2
CDR3nt: TGTGCCAGCAGCCCCGAGCGGGAGGGCGTTTCCAATGAGCAGTTCTTC; CDR3aa: CASSPEREGVSNEQFF; d_gene: TRBD2; j_gene: TRBJ2-1; abundance: few; v_gene: TRBV7-8
CDR3nt: TGTGCCAGCAGTGTACTAGCGGGGGGGCCTTCGGACCAGTACTTC; CDR3aa: CASSVLAGGPSDQYF; d_gene: TRBD2; j_gene: TRBJ2-7; abundance: -; v_gene: TRBV2
CDR3nt: TGTGCCTACCGGCAGCAGTACTTC; CDR3aa: CAYRQQYF; d_gene: -; j_gene: TRBJ2-5; abundance: few; v_gene: TRBV6-1
CDR3nt: TGCAGTGCTAGAGGGACATTGGTAGCCAAAAACATTCAGTACTTC; CDR3aa: CSARGTLVAKNIQYF; d_gene: -; j_gene: TRBJ2-4; abundance: -; v_gene: TRBV20-1
CDR3nt: TGTGCCAGCAGCGAGAAAGGCTGGTTCTCCTACGAGCAGTACTTC; CDR3aa: CASSEKGWFSYEQYF; d_gene: -; j_gene: TRBJ2-7; abundance: -; v_gene: TRBV11-2
CDR3nt: TGCAGTGCTGGCCCGGGACTACAAGATACGCAGTATTTT; CDR3aa: CSAGPGLQDTQYF; d_gene: TRBD2; j_gene: TRBJ2-3; abundance: few; v_gene: TRBV20-1
CDR3nt: TGCAGCGTCTCGAAGGTGGTGTGGGAGACCCAGTACTTC; CDR3aa: CSVSKVVWETQYF; d_gene: -; j_gene: TRBJ2-5; abundance: many; v_gene: TRBV29-1
CDR3nt: TGTGCCAGCAGCCCCTTCCCCAATGAAGGAGGTAACAATCAGCCCCAGCATTTT; CDR3aa: CASSPFPNEGGNNQPQHF; d_gene: -; j_gene: TRBJ1-5; abundance: few; v_gene: TRBV7-6
CDR3nt: TGTGCCAGCAGCCCGGTGTCAATTTTGGGAGAGACCCAGTACTTC; CDR3aa: CASSPVSILGETQYF; d_gene: -; j_gene: TRBJ2-5; abundance: once; v_gene: TRBV7-3
CDR3nt: TGTGCCAGCAGTAACGCGGGGGAGCATTCAGCTTTCTTT; CDR3aa: CASSNAGEHSAFF; d_gene: -; j_gene: TRBJ1-1; abundance: -; v_gene: TRBV7-9
CDR3nt: TGCAGTAGCCGGCTAGCGCAGAGCACAGATACGCAGTATTTT; CDR3aa: CSSRLAQSTDTQYF; d_gene: -; j_gene: TRBJ2-3; abundance: -; v_gene: TRBV20-1